Each of the 16 T cell receptor beta chains below was sequenced from the same sample in a study of identical twins. TCRdb itself ran the 5' RACE reads through MiXCR, one entry per CDR3 protein. The sample yields roughly 720,000 distinct CDR3 sequences, about 20% seen once. These records were also assigned to another study, of T cells expressing NK-cell markers.

The sample comprised PBMCs. The source is a woman aged 18-30 years in good health.

The rearrangement joins TRBV6-1 to TRBJ2-1; 9 bases align to TRBD2. CDR1 and CDR2 from the germline V gene are MNHNS and SASEGT. The CDR3 is made up of 14 amino acids. Trimming at V came to 6 bases and at J to 9 bases, leaving 9 bases not matched to a gene. The DNA for the CDR3 is TGTGCCAGCAGGATTAGCGGGGGCATCGGTGAGCAGTTCTTC. It specifies CASRISGGIGEQFF.

There are a few counts of this clonotype. The gene calls are TRBV21-1 and TRBJ2-7; the D segment call TRBD2 is taken from the table without a DNA check. TRBV21-1 is an annotated pseudogene. The CDR3 sequence is 15 residues long. CDR3 region: CASRSILSGGYEQYF. The CDR3 nucleotides are TGTGCCAGCAGGTCAATACTAAGCGGGGGCTACGAGCAGTACTTC.

This clonotype was observed a handful of times. The chain carries TRBV7-2 and TRBJ2-1, with TRBD2 identical over 7 bases. After removal of 7 bases from V and 5 bases from J, the junction contained 8 bases not matched to a gene. This CDR3 comprises 14 residues. Per the germline V gene, CDR1 is SGHTA and CDR2 is FQGNSA. Here the CDR3 reads CASTQSGKDNEQFF. The CDR3 DNA reads TGTGCCAGCACCCAGAGCGGGAAGGACAATGAGCAGTTCTTC.

This chain joins TRBV5-1 and TRBJ2-7; D is undetermined. The germline CDR1 and CDR2 sequences are SGHRS and YFSETQ. CDR3 length equals 14 residues. V shed 4 bases and J shed 6 bases, with 17 bases lying between them. CDR3 nucleotides: TGCGCCAGCAGCCTAGACGCGAAGCTGGGCGAGCAGTACTTC. This sequence encodes CASSLDAKLGEQYF.

As DNA, the CDR3 is TGTGCCAGCAGCGTTACTAGCGGGAGCTTTCCAGAGCAGTTCTTC. Protein product: CASSVTSGSFPEQFF. This sequence joins TRBV5-6 and TRBJ2-1; TRBD2 agrees at 11 bases. The CDR3 has 15 amino acids. The ends lost 4 bases at V and 10 bases at J; junction bases unmatched: 10. CDR1 and CDR2 (germline): SGHDT, YYEEEE.

The genes are TRBV29-1 and TRBJ2-1; no firm D call. Trimming took 6 bases from V and 0 from J, leaving 9 bases between them. CDR1 is SQVTM, CDR2 ANQGSEA, per germline. The CDR3 is 13 amino acids. This CDR3 is CSVVQNSYNEQFF. The CDR3 nucleotides read TGCAGCGTCGTACAAAACTCCTACAATGAGCAGTTCTTC.

This clonotype has a handful of counts. The rearrangement uses TRBV20-1 and TRBJ2-3, with 7 nucleotides matching TRBD2. The CDR3 sequence is 14 residues long. J lost 2 bases, V lost 7 bases, and 9 bases had no gene match. Germline assignment: CDR1 DFQATT and CDR2 SNEGSKA (reference sequence). CDR3 in DNA: TGCAGTGTTTTCGGGGGGTCGAACACAGATACGCAGTATTTT. Encoded protein: CSVFGGSNTDTQYF.

The chain employs TRBV3-1 and TRBJ2-1; possible D gene TRBD1, 6 bases. Trimming took off 2 bases at V and 7 bases at J, with 15 bases between the two ends. CDR1 LGHDT and CDR2 YNNKEL come from the germline V gene (reference sequence). This CDR3 region has 15 residues. CDR3 sequence (DNA): TGTGCCAGCAGCCAAAGGGGACAAGAGCTTAATGAGCAGTTCTTC. Its protein product is CASSQRGQELNEQFF.

The sample holds one count of this clonotype. This chain joins TRBV2 and TRBJ2-4; D unresolved. Deletions cut 4 bases from V and 6 bases from J, with 13 bases between. This CDR3 region has 14 residues. Germline lookup yields CDR1 SNHLY and CDR2 FYNNEI. The CDR3 spells CASSVWSVRNIQYF. The CDR3 DNA sequence: TGTGCCAGCAGTGTTTGGTCCGTCCGAAACATTCAGTACTTC.

A single count supports this clonotype. The chain carries TRBV11-2 and TRBJ2-1; D remains ambiguous. The CDR3 is 16 residues long. V was clipped by 1 base and J by 4 bases, with 14 bases between them. Germline lookup yields CDR1 SGHAT and CDR2 FQNNGV. The CDR3 DNA sequence: TGTGCCAGCAGCTTAGGTGTGGTCCGCGGTTACAATGAGCAGTTCTTC. Its protein product is CASSLGVVRGYNEQFF. Based on the CDR3 plus reference TRBV11-2 and TRBJ2-1, the full variable domain is EAGVAQSPRYKIIEKRQSVAFWCNPISGHATLYWYQQILGQGPKLLIQFQNNGVVDDSQLPKDRFSAERLKGVDSTLKIQPAKLEDSAVYLCASSLGVVRGYNEQFFGPGTRLTVL.

CDR3 DNA: TGTGCCAGCTCACCACTTGGGACAGAAGTCCCAGATACGCAGTATTTT. This gives the protein CASSPLGTEVPDTQYF. This sequence joins TRBV18 and TRBJ2-3, with TRBD1 matching 7 bases. V trimming: 1 base; J trimming: 4 bases; junction bases outside the gene matches: 8. This CDR3 has 16 residues. CDR1 KGHSH and CDR2 LQKENI come from the germline V gene.

The chain combines TRBV29-1 with TRBJ2-5; D is ambiguous. Germline CDR1 reads SQVTM; CDR2 reads ANQGSEA. With 5 bases removed from V and 4 bases from J, the gap between germline ends came to 14 bases. This CDR3 spans 13 amino acids. DNA of the CDR3: TGCAGCGTTTTGCCAGAGTGGACAGAGACCCAGTACTTC. Amino acid sequence: CSVLPEWTETQYF. Looking up the rest from reference TRBV29-1 and TRBJ2-5 gives the full variable domain: SAVISQKPSRDICQRGTSLTIQCQVDSQVTMMFWYRQQPGQSLTLIATANQGSEATYESGFVIDKFPISRPNLTFSTLTVSNMSPEDSSIYLCSVLPEWTETQYFGPGTRLLVL.

V and J are TRBV9 and TRBJ2-3; the D gene is possibly TRBD1 (5 bases). The CDR3 consists of 13 residues. CDR1 is SGDLS and CDR2 is YYNGEE in the germline V gene. Between the trimmed V and J ends, which lost 4 bases and 4 bases, there was a span of 10 bases. The CDR3 DNA is TGTGCCAGCAGCCGCATAGGGGCAGATACGCAGTATTTT. This gives the protein CASSRIGADTQYF. Filled out from reference TRBV9 and TRBJ2-3, the complete variable domain reads DSGVTQTPKHLITATGQRVTLRCSPRSGDLSVYWYQQSLDQGLQFLIQYYNGEERAKGNILERFSAQQFPDLHSELNLSSLELGDSALYFCASSRIGADTQYFGPGTRLTVL.

This chain joins TRBV20-1 and TRBJ2-6; D is unclear. The V end was cut by 3 bases, the J end by 0 bases, with 15 bases between. The CDR3 is 17 residues long. Germline V lookup: CDR1 DFQATT, CDR2 SNEGSKA (reference sequence). CDR3 residues: CSASHPAALSGANVLTF. Written as DNA, the CDR3 is TGCAGTGCTAGTCACCCCGCGGCCCTCTCTGGGGCCAACGTCCTGACTTTC.

V gene TRBV5-4 combines with J gene TRBJ2-7, with D uncertain. The CDR3 loop spans 14 amino acids. Looked up from germline, CDR1 is SGHNT and CDR2 is YYREEE (reference sequence). Trimming stripped 0 bases from V and 4 bases from J, with 11 bases between. The CDR3 region is CASSLEVVGYEQYF. The CDR3 DNA follows: TGTGCCAGCAGCTTGGAGGTCGTGGGGTACGAGCAGTACTTC.

This clonotype was recorded a few times. V and J are TRBV12-3 or TRBV12-4 and TRBJ1-1; D remains unclear. This CDR3 is built from 14 residues. The V gene lost 4 bases and the J gene lost 0 bases, with 9 bases spanning the gap. CDR3 DNA: TGTGCCAGCAGTTGGAACAGCGTGAACACTGAAGCTTTCTTT. Protein sequence: CASSWNSVNTEAFF.